What follows describes a single T cell receptor (beta chain). Its target is unknown. The data derive from a study of T-cell reconstitution after alpha-beta-depleted transplantation in children. V was pared by 6 bases and J by 9 bases, with 7 bases of the junction left unmatched. This CDR3 is built from 14 residues. In germline, CDR1 is SQVTM, CDR2 ANQGSEA. Study observations and caveats: Expanded graft clones numbering several hundred reportedly gave rise to alpha-beta T cells about two months after transplant. Newly made T cells mostly supplied T-cell counts and diversity one year after transplant. Surviving recipient cells, namely T cells and thymic progenitors, were the source of high day-60 TCRbeta diversity in some patients.

Molecular barcoding with unique molecular identifiers was used for the TCRbeta library. In TCRdb, the PCR reads were re-called with MiXCR into one record per CDR3 protein. In the table there are about 590,000 distinct CDR3 sequences, approximately 12% of which are singletons. This receptor was taken from a male patient younger than 18 who had a stem cell transplant for acute myeloid leukemia, so the T cells may come from the graft donor. Sequenced here: PBMCs, mostly from graft donor cells, sampled 360 days after TCRalphabeta/CD19-depleted stem cell transplant. This chain connects TRBV29-1 to TRBJ2-1, with TRBD2 identical over 14 bases. CDR3 sequence reads: CSVAGLAGASEQFF. CDR3 DNA sequence: TGCAGCGTCGCGGGACTAGCGGGAGCAAGTGAGCAGTTCTTC.